Listed here is a single T cell receptor beta chain. This specimen belongs to a study of blood T cell repertoires in COVID-19. On the study more broadly: The cDNA or gDNA used as material had been derived from T cells, B-cell-depleted T cells, or PBMCs.

Methods used by the authors: Amplifying reference gene primers gave estimates of nucleated cell counts. The data were produced by immunoSEQ multiplex PCR, yet TCRdb's version contains in-frame clones alone and is incomplete. For V, J and clone size, that table is used; D and trimming come from the DNA. The sample holds around 130,000 clones, approximately 80% seen once. V lost 5 bases, J lost 1 base, and 9 bases lay in between. The V gene's germline CDR1 is SEHNR and CDR2 FQNEAQ (reference sequence). The CDR3 has 13 residues. This receptor was identified in a human donor in a cohort sampled during active COVID-19. Specimen: peripheral blood. The rearrangement joins TRBV7-9 to TRBJ2-7; D gene uncertain. The CDR3 nucleotides read TGTGCCAGCAGCCCGCCGGAGTCCTACGAGCAGTACTTC. This encodes CASSPPESYEQYF.